The rows below give T cell receptor beta chains drawn from one sample of a study of cytomegalovirus exposure and HLA in healthy donors. Some clones are missing from TCRdb's copy, which holds only in-frame ones; the method was immunoSEQ multiplex PCR. Of 250,000 to 350,000 clones in the sample, roughly 90% were seen once. The sample consisted of PBMCs. The origin of the receptors is a man in his forties in good health and CMV-seropositive. Each CDR3 is given without its conserved first and last residue.

TRBJ2-1,TRBV10-3,AIFQPDFANEQF
TRBJ2-1,TRBV7-6,ASSSTGGNNEQF
TRBJ2-2,TRBV13,ASSPLAGVHTGELF
TRBJ2-1,TRBV19,ASSVRGPEQF
TRBJ2-7,TRBV2,ASRGTGGLSSYEQY
TRBJ1-1,TRBV7-9,SSSPPGGVDTEAF
TRBJ1-1,TRBV11-2,ASSGRQGPTEAF
TRBJ2-7,TRBV5-1,ASSLVPGTYEQY
TRBJ2-7,TRBV4-1,ASSHAGTGVYEQY
TRBJ1-1,TRBV19,ASSIDRDRAGRSEAF
TRBJ1-3,TRBV28,ASSLTVLYGNTIY
TRBJ2-7,TRBV19,ASSIAGGSYEQY
TRBJ2-1,TRBV28,ACTRGGTTNEQF
TRBJ1-5,TRBV13,ASSLGPGYSNQPQH
TRBJ2-7,TRBV14,ASSRQGSYSYEQY
TRBJ2-2,TRBV29-1,SVPGGSANTGELF
-,TRBV28,ASSPHRYEQY
TRBJ1-5,TRBV7-8,ASSGSIRQGGQPQH
TRBJ1-4,TRBV28,ASLSTGTGEKLF
TRBJ1-1,TRBV27,ASSFLGRAF
TRBJ2-7,TRBV6-5,ASSLTSGSTYEQY
TRBJ2-7,TRBV4-3,ASSQDLAYEQY
TRBJ2-7,TRBV9,ASSEGLAGYEQY
TRBJ1-1,TRBV5-6,ASSLGQGNGFTEAF
TRBJ1-1,TRBV7-9,ASSFLMTDTEAF
TRBJ1-2,TRBV7-9,ASSPQTGYYGYT
TRBJ1-2,TRBV7-9,ASSLQLTPNYGYT
TRBJ2-2,TRBV27,ASSLSIIAAYTGELF
TRBJ1-1,TRBV10-3,AIRDQGSTEAF
TRBJ2-5,TRBV30,AWDRDRQETQY
TRBJ2-5,TRBV7-9,ASSPRLAGGAGETQY
TRBJ2-2,TRBV2,ASIWEANTGELF
TRBJ2-1,TRBV28,ASIDSNNEQF
TRBJ1-2,TRBV10-1,ASSEYMRGRGLDYGYT
TRBJ1-2,TRBV5-1,ASSLARNYGYT
TRBJ2-3,TRBV9,ASSGGLAGISDTQY
TRBJ1-1,TRBV27,ASSPTVDTEAF
TRBJ1-1,TRBV4-1,ASSQVGGRRTEAF
TRBJ2-2,TRBV28,ASRGQGLTGELF
TRBJ1-1,TRBV4-2,ASSQDTGGTEAF
TRBJ2-1,TRBV7-8,ASSLEGTSGRPTRF
TRBJ2-7,TRBV15,ATSRAQGRFYEQY
TRBJ2-1,TRBV27,ASSLSRYNEQF
TRBJ2-1,TRBV29-1,SVEDYGTGDGLAGSSYNEQF
TRBJ1-2,TRBV9,ASSYFPGQGAGYT
TRBJ2-5,TRBV19,ASSMGLADKETQY
TRBJ2-7,TRBV28,ASSVDRGTPPAYEQY
TRBJ2-7,TRBV6-5,ASSWGVGLGPYEQY
TRBJ2-7,TRBV7-2,ASTQTRDSLYEQY
TRBJ2-3,TRBV28,ASSPEGDTQY
TRBJ2-3,TRBV7-3,ASSLIAGAGDTQY
TRBJ1-1,TRBV6-5,ASSYERGTEAF
TRBJ2-7,TRBV19,ASSTAGTGEYEQY
TRBJ2-7,TRBV6-1,ASSEAVGLAGGDYEQY